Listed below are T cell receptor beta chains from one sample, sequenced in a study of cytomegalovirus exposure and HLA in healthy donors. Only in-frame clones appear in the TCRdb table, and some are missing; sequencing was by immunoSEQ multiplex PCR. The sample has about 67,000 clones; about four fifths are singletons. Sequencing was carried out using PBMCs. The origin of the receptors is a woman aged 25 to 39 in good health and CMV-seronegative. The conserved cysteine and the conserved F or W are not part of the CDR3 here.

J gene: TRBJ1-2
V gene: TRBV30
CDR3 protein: AHKGFSGYT

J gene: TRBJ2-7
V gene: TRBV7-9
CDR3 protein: ASSHTSLYEQY

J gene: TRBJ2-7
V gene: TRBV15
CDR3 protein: ATSRDRSGAGEQY

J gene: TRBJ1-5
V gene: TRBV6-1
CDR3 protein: ASIPGQGINQPQH

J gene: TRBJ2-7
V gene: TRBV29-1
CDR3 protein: SVEESNRGLPYEQY

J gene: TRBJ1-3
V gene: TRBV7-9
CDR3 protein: ASLEGAHSGNTIY

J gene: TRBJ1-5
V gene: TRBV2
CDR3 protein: ASSGGGGRGQPQH

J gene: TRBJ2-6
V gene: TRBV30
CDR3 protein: ASRTSGANVLT

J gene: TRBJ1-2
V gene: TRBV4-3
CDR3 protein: ASSQGQGINYGYT

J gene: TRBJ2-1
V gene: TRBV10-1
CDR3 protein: ASSGKQGVGNNEQF

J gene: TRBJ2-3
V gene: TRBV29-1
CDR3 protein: SVELNLYSTDTQY

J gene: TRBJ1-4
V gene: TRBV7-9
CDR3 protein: ASSPGQALNEKLF

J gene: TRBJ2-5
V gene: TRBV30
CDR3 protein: ALDRETGKRVQY

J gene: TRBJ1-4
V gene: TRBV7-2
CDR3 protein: ASRLGTGGEKLF

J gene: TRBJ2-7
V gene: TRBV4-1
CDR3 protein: ASSQRQGVNTYEQY

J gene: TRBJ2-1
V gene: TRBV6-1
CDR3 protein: ASGAREQF

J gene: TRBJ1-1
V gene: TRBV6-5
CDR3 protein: ASSSRGTEAF

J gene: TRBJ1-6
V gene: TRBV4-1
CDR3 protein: ASSQGARGNSPLH

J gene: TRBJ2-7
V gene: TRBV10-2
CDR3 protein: ASSEPWTGAYEQY

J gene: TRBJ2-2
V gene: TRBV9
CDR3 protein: ASSVNPDTGELF

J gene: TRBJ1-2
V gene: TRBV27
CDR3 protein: ASSLQGKGYGYT

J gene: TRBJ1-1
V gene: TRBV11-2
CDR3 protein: ASSRGGTEAF

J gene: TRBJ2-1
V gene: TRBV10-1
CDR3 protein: ASSESGTSYNEQF

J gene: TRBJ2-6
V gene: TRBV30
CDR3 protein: ASIGGFSGANVLT

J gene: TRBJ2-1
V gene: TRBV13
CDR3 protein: ASSMTSGIHNEQF

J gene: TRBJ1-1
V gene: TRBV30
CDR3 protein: AWSPLLTGSRATEAF

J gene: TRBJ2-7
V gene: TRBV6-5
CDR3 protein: ASSRTGESYEQY

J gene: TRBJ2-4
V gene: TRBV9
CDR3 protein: ASSVGQGGKNIQY

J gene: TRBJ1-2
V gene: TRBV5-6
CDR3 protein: ASSAQGRQGYT

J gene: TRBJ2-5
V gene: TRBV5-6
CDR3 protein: ASSSGETQY

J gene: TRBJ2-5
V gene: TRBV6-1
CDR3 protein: ASSEFRDRAQETQY

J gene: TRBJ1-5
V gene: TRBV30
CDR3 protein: AWSVGGQGHQPQH

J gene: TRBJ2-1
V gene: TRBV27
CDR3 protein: ASSFQASADEQF

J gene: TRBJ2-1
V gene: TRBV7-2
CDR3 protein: ASLRAVEDNEQF

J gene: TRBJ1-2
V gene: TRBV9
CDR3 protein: ASSDRAYGYT

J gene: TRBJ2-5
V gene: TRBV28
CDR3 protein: ASSPHGGEETQY

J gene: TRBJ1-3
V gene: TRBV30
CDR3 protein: AWSVQSRNTIY

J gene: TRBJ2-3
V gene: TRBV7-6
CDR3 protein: ASSLASRGTQY

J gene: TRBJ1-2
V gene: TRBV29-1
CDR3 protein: SVDKTGTGVWGYT

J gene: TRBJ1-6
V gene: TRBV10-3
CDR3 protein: AIRRGQEDSPLH

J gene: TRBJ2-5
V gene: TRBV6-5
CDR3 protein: ASSYVAGKETQY

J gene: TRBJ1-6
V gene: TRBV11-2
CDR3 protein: ASSLLSGPLH

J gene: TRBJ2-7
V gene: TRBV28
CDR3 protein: ASNTRTGDQRDEQY

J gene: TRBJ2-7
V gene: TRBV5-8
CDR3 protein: ASSSSRPANEQY

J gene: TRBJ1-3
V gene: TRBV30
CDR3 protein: AWSVTGTGNTIY

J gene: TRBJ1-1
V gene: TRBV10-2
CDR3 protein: ASSEIAGPGEAF

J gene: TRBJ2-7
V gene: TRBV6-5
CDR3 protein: ASSYHGTSGGEQY

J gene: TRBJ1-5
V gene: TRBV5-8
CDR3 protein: ASSARRGQPQH

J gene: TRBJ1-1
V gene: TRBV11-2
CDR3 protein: ASSPRDIGVANTEAF

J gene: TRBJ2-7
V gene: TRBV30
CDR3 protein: AWKESSYEQY

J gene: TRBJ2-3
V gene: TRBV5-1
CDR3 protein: ASSLANGGADTQY

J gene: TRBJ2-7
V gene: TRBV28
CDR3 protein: ATHGWRDEGEQY

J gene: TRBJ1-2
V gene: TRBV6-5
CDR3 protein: ASSSGTAFGYT

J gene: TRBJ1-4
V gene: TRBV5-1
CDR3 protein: ASSLRGSNEKLF

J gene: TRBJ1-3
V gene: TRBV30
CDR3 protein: AWSVQGNTIY